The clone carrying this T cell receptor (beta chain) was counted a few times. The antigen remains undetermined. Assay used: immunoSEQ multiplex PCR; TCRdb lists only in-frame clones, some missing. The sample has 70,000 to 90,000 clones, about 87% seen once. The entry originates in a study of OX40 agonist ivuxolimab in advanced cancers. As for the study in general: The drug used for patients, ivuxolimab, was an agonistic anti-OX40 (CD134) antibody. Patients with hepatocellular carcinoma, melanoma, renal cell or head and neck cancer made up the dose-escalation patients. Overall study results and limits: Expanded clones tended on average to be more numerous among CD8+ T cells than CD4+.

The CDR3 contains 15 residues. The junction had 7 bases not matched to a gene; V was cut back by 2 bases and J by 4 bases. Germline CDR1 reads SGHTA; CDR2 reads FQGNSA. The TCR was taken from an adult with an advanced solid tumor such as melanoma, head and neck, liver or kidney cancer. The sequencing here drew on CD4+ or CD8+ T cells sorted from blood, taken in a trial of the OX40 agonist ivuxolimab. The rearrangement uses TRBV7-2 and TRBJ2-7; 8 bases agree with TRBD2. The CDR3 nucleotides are TGTGCCAGCAGCTTATTCGCACTAGCGGCATACGAGCAGTACTTC. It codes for CASSLFALAAYEQYF.